The 16 T cell receptor beta chains below all came from one sample that was sequenced in a study of blood T cell repertoires in COVID-19. Sequencing used immunoSEQ multiplex PCR; TCRdb keeps in-frame clones, though not all of them. The table lists over 70,000 clones, about 86% of them singletons, with approximately 29% in the top ten. The sample comprised peripheral blood. The receptor set was obtained from a human donor in a cohort sampled during active COVID-19.

The chain carries TRBV18 and TRBJ1-5; D is possibly TRBD1 (6 bases). Germline-derived CDR1 and CDR2 are KGHSH and LQKENI. The CDR3 consists of 17 residues. The germline V and J ends were trimmed by 2 bases and 0 bases, with 14 bases remaining between them. In DNA, the CDR3 is TGTGCCAGCTCACCAGGTTGGACAGAAAATAGCAATCAGCCCCAGCATTTT. Translated: CASSPGWTENSNQPQHF.

This rearrangement joins TRBV27 to TRBJ1-4, with no clear D. Trimming took 5 bases from V and 8 from J, leaving 18 bases between them. CDR3 length: 15 residues. Germline V lookup: CDR1 MNHEY, CDR2 SMNVEV (reference sequence). CDR3 protein: CASSTPGNYPEKLFF. The CDR3 DNA follows: TGTGCCAGCAGTACCCCGGGGAATTACCCGGAAAAACTGTTTTTT. The full variable domain, with the rest looked up from reference TRBV27 and TRBJ1-4, is EAQVTQNPRYLITVTGKKLTVTCSQNMNHEYMSWYRQDPGLGLRQIYYSMNVEVTDKGDVPEGYKVSRKEKRNFPLILESPSPNQTSLYFCASSTPGNYPEKLFFGSGTQLSVL.

The rearrangement links TRBV3-1 (or the pseudogene TRBV3-2) to TRBJ1-6; unclear D gene. Germline V gene lookup returns CDR1 LGHDT and CDR2 YNNKEL (reference sequence). The CDR3 consists of 14 residues. Trimming removed 2 bases at V and 4 bases at J, with 6 bases between. The CDR3 sequence: CASSQTGYNSPLHF. CDR3 coding DNA: TGTGCCAGCAGCCAAACGGGTTATAATTCACCCCTCCACTTT.

The chain has TRBV5-6 and TRBJ2-7; 13 bases agree with TRBD2. This CDR3 spans 18 amino acids. V shed 7 bases and J 0 bases; nucleotides not matched to a gene: 13. CDR1 is SGHDT, CDR2 YYEEEE, per germline. CDR3 DNA: TGTGCCAGCGCGAGTGGACTAGCGGGGGCGAAGAGCTCCTACGAGCAGTACTTC. Translation: CASASGLAGAKSSYEQYF.

The rearrangement uses TRBV7-9 and TRBJ1-4; TRBD1 might be the D (5 bases). Germline CDR1 SEHNR, CDR2 FQNEAQ (reference sequence). The CDR3 loop spans 15 amino acids. With 5 bases removed from V and 0 bases from J, the gap between germline ends came to 10 bases. The CDR3 loop reads CASSLTAATNEKLFF. CDR3 nucleotide sequence: TGTGCCAGCAGCCTGACAGCTGCAACTAATGAAAAACTGTTTTTT.

This sequence joins TRBV7-9 and TRBJ2-2, with TRBD1 identical over 9 bases. The CDR3 runs 14 residues. In germline, CDR1 is SEHNR, CDR2 FQNEAQ (reference sequence). V shed 8 bases and J 5 bases; nucleotides not matched to a gene: 6. The CDR3 region is CASGRTGVTGELFF. In nucleotides, the CDR3 is TGTGCCAGCGGGAGGACAGGGGTAACCGGGGAGCTGTTTTTT.

DNA for the CDR3: TGCAGCGGTTGGTGGGGACAGGGGCCTAACTATGGCTACACCTTC. Its translation: CSGWWGQGPNYGYTF. The V and J genes are TRBV29-1 and TRBJ1-2; 10 bases fit TRBD1. The junction had 8 bases not matched to a gene; V was cut back by 7 bases and J by 0 bases. The CDR3 spans 15 residues. From germline, CDR1 is SQVTM and CDR2 ANQGSEA.

The gene calls are TRBV3-1 (or the pseudogene TRBV3-2) and TRBJ2-3; 7 bases agree with TRBD1. From germline, CDR1 is LGHDT and CDR2 YNNKEL (reference sequence). The CDR3 totals 11 residues. The J segment lost 11 bases and the V segment lost 4 bases, leaving 3 bases of the junction unmatched. The CDR3 here is CASSLTGQQYF. The CDR3 DNA reads as TGTGCCAGCAGCCTGACAGGGCAGCAGTATTTT.

The chain uses TRBV6-2 or TRBV6-3 and TRBJ2-5; D is perhaps TRBD2 (5 bases). CDR1 is MNHEY, CDR2 SVGEGT, per germline. V lost 4 bases and J lost 7, with 7 bases in between. The CDR3 totals 11 residues. As DNA, the CDR3 is TGTGCCAGCAGTTCCGAGGGGACCCAGTACTTC. It encodes CASSSEGTQYF.

The chain uses TRBV6-4 and TRBJ2-5; 10 bases match TRBD2. The CDR3 has 15 residues. Germline lookup yields CDR1 MRHNA and CDR2 SNTAGT. The trim removed 4 bases at V and 2 bases at J, leaving 4 bases unmatched. The CDR3 loop is CASSGLAGIQETQYF. In nucleotides, the CDR3 is TGTGCCAGCAGTGGACTAGCGGGCATACAAGAGACCCAGTACTTC.

Turning to this clone: A read error may produce the germline difference seen at one junction end. The chain recombines TRBV7-2 with TRBJ2-2, with 11 nucleotides matching TRBD1. Per germline, CDR1 SGHTA and CDR2 FQGNSA. This CDR3 is 16 amino acids long. The CDR3 sequence: CASSLGQGASTGELFF. CDR3 coding DNA: TGTGCCAGCAGTTTAGGACAGGGGGCTAGCACCGGGGAGCTGTTTTTT.

This clone appeared a few times. The chain has TRBV7-9 and TRBJ1-1, with D maybe TRBD1 (6 bases). The CDR3 extends over 14 amino acids. Germline lookup yields CDR1 SEHNR and CDR2 FQNEAQ (reference sequence). With 5 bases removed from V and 4 bases from J, the gap between germline ends came to 14 bases. The CDR3 nucleotides read TGTGCCAGCAGCCACGGGGGGCCCTCCACTGAAGCTTTCTTT. It encodes CASSHGGPSTEAFF.

The J gene is TRBJ1-2, the V gene TRBV28; TRBD1 is a possible D gene (6 bases). The germline V gene encodes CDR1 MDHEN and CDR2 SYDVKM. The CDR3 has 14 residues. Between the trimmed V and J ends, which lost 4 bases and 8 bases, there was a span of 17 bases. The CDR3 DNA follows: TGTGCCAGCAGTTGGGGCAGGGGATCCTCCGGCTACACCTTC. This codes for CASSWGRGSSGYTF.

This clone was counted a few times. This chain uses TRBV29-1 with TRBJ1-2; 9 bases line up with TRBD1. The germline V gene encodes CDR1 SQVTM and CDR2 ANQGSEA. The CDR3 runs to 11 residues. With 8 bases clipped from V and 6 bases from J, the junction kept 4 bases outside the gene matches. The CDR3 bases are TGCAGCTTCCGGGACAGGGATGGCTACACCTTC. Protein product: CSFRDRDGYTF.

The gene calls are TRBV7-8 and TRBJ2-1; 8 positions match TRBD1. Germline V CDR1 and CDR2: SGHVS, FQNEAQ. Losses at the gene ends were 5 bases for V and 4 bases for J; bases not matched to a gene: 7. The CDR3 contains 15 residues. CDR3 protein: CASSPRDRFYNEQFF. DNA of the CDR3: TGTGCCAGCAGCCCTCGGGACAGGTTTTACAATGAGCAGTTCTTC.

The V gene is TRBV18, the J gene TRBJ1-2; the D is unclear. The CDR3 has 12 amino acids. Germline values: CDR1 KGHSH, CDR2 LQKENI. V lost 1 base and J 4 bases, leaving 4 bases between the germline ends. Here the CDR3 DNA reads TGTGCCAGCTCACCACGGGCCTATGGCTACACCTTC. Translated, it gives CASSPRAYGYTF.